The 32 T cell receptor beta chains presented below share a single source sample, sequenced in a study of cytomegalovirus exposure and HLA in healthy donors. The study ran its PCR with 60 Vbeta and 13 Jbeta primers. Generated by immunoSEQ multiplex PCR, the TCRdb table keeps only in-frame clones and is missing some. The sample holds 150,000 to 200,000 clones, around 81% seen once. What was sequenced was PBMCs. The receptors shown here come from a woman aged 40-49 years in good health and CMV-seronegative.

Written as DNA, the CDR3 is TGTGCCAGCAGCCAAGCGGCCCAGGGGGCCGGGGAGCTGTTTTTT. Its protein is CASSQAAQGAGELFF. J is TRBJ2-2 and V is TRBV14; TRBD1 aligns across 7 bases. The V and J ends lost 1 base and 6 bases, in that order; junction bases with no gene match: 5. Germline lookup yields CDR1 SGHDN and CDR2 FVKESK. The CDR3 loop spans 15 amino acids.

This chain links TRBV27 with TRBJ1-5; D perhaps matches TRBD1 (5 bases). This CDR3 contains 17 residues. Germline V lookup: CDR1 MNHEY, CDR2 SMNVEV (reference sequence). V shed 5 bases and J shed 4 bases, with 21 bases lying between them. The CDR3 sequence is CASSPHRQIPQNQPQHF. The CDR3 bases are TGTGCCAGCAGTCCCCACCGACAGATTCCACAGAATCAGCCCCAGCATTTT.

This chain uses TRBV6-5 with TRBJ1-2, with D possibly matching TRBD1 (5 bases). The CDR3 runs to 12 residues. With 6 bases removed from V and 8 bases from J, the gap between germline ends came to 13 bases. CDR1 and CDR2 (germline): MNHEY, SVGAGI. In DNA, the CDR3 is TGTGCCAGCAGCGGGCAGGGTAGAGGCTACACCTTC. Translating it yields CASSGQGRGYTF.

The gene calls are TRBV27 and TRBJ2-7; 9 bases map to TRBD1. The CDR3 runs 15 residues. The V segment lost 2 bases and the J segment 1 base; nucleotides outside the gene matches: 3. The germline CDR1 and CDR2 sequences are MNHEY and SMNVEV (reference sequence). CDR3 nucleotide sequence: TGTGCCAGCAGTTTAAGGGGGACAGGGTCCTACGAGCAGTACTTC. Its protein product is CASSLRGTGSYEQYF.

CDR3 in amino acids: CASSYSRQGNTEAFF. CDR3 DNA sequence: TGTGCCAGCAGTTACTCGAGACAGGGGAACACTGAAGCTTTCTTT. V is TRBV6-6 and J is TRBJ1-1, with 7 bases identical to TRBD1. Germline loops: CDR1 MNHNY, CDR2 SVGAGI (reference sequence). The CDR3 sequence is 15 residues long. Trimming at V came to 0 bases and at J to 1 base, leaving 2 bases not matched to a gene.

Notes on this clone: The junction differs from germline at one of its ends, possibly a read error. J is TRBJ2-5 and V is TRBV7-7; tentatively, D is TRBD2 (6 bases). From germline, CDR1 is SSHAT and CDR2 FNYEAQ (reference sequence). The CDR3 is 15 amino acids. The CDR3: CASSLGTAFKETQYF. The CDR3 region has the DNA TGTGCTAGCAGCTTAGGGACTGCATTTAAAGAGACCCAGTACTTC.

The chain employs TRBV2 and TRBJ2-3; maybe TRBD2 (6 bases). Trimming cost V 11 bases and J 2 bases, with 14 bases left between them. Per the germline V gene, CDR1 is SNHLY and CDR2 is FYNNEI. The CDR3 contains 13 residues. The CDR3 bases are TGTGCCTCCCAGACTAGATACACAGATACGCAGTATTTT. This codes for CASQTRYTDTQYF.

This clone was counted between two and nine times. The chain is built from TRBV30 and TRBJ2-7, with TRBD1 identical over 9 bases. CDR1 is GTSNPN and CDR2 is SVGIG in the germline V gene (reference sequence). This CDR3 has 12 residues. V shed 5 bases and J 4 bases; nucleotides not matched to a gene: 3. CDR3 DNA: TGTGCCTGGGGTGGACAGGGGTACGAGCAGTACTTC. As protein: CAWGGQGYEQYF.

This chain links TRBV9 with TRBJ1-4; D is unclear. This CDR3 has 14 amino acids. Between the trimmed V and J ends, which lost 0 bases and 5 bases, there was a span of 8 bases. CDR1 is SGDLS and CDR2 is YYNGEE in the germline V gene. The CDR3 region is CASSVGGKNEKLFF. For the CDR3, the DNA is TGTGCCAGCAGCGTAGGCGGGAAGAATGAAAAACTGTTTTTT.

The J gene is TRBJ2-3, the V gene TRBV5-6, with 7 bases fitting TRBD1. Germline V gives CDR1 SGHDT, CDR2 YYEEEE. The J segment lost 3 bases and the V segment lost 0 bases, leaving 7 bases of the junction unmatched. The CDR3 has 16 amino acids. CDR3: CASSLERGLGTDTQYF. The CDR3 DNA sequence: TGTGCCAGCAGCTTGGAAAGGGGGCTAGGGACAGATACGCAGTATTTT.

The rearrangement links TRBV4-1 to TRBJ2-1; the D gene is possibly TRBD2 (6 bases). This CDR3 has 17 amino acids. Germline V gene data show CDR1 as MGHRA and CDR2 as YSYEKL. The V gene lost 0 bases and the J gene lost 2 bases, with 14 bases spanning the gap. The CDR3 reads CASSQDLVQRAYNEQFF. The CDR3 DNA is TGCGCCAGCAGCCAAGATCTTGTCCAGCGGGCCTACAATGAGCAGTTCTTC.

The chain has TRBV12-5 and TRBJ1-3, with TRBD1 as a possible D gene (5 bases). The CDR3 is made up of 13 amino acids. Germline loops: CDR1 LGHNT, CDR2 FRNRAP. V was shortened by 4 bases and J by 5 bases, with 9 bases between the two germline ends. CDR3: CASGSTERNTIYF. DNA for the CDR3: TGTGCTAGTGGTTCGACAGAGAGAAACACCATATATTTT.

This clone was picked up one time. The rearrangement joins TRBV7-9 to TRBJ2-7, with D perhaps matching TRBD1 (5 bases). Trimming took off 6 bases at V and 3 bases at J, with 12 bases between the two ends. Germline V gene data show CDR1 as SEHNR and CDR2 as FQNEAQ (reference sequence). This CDR3 comprises 13 residues. In DNA, the CDR3 is TGTGCCAGCAGGATGGACACACTCTACGAGCAGTACTTC. Translation gives CASRMDTLYEQYF.

The chain carries TRBV2 and TRBJ2-3; 7 nucleotides match TRBD1. The CDR3 loop spans 14 amino acids. J gave up 6 bases and V 4 bases, and 7 bases lay outside the gene matches. Germline V lookup: CDR1 SNHLY, CDR2 FYNNEI. In DNA, the CDR3 is TGTGCCAGCAGTGTCTCTACAGGGGCGGATACGCAGTATTTT. Amino acid sequence: CASSVSTGADTQYF. Full variable domain (outside the CDR3, taken from reference TRBV2 and TRBJ2-3): EPEVTQTPSHQVTQMGQEVILRCVPISNHLYFYWYRQILGQKVEFLVSFYNNEISEKSEIFDDQFSVERPDGSNFTLKIRSTKLEDSAMYFCASSVSTGADTQYFGPGTRLTVL.

This chain joins TRBV28 and TRBJ2-7; 7 bases are a match to TRBD1. The CDR3 runs to 15 residues. With 4 bases clipped from V and 2 bases from J, the junction kept 8 bases outside the gene matches. Germline-derived CDR1 and CDR2 are MDHEN and SYDVKM. DNA for the CDR3: TGTGCCAGCAGTTCACCGGGACAGCTAGCCTACGAGCAGTACTTC. Residues: CASSSPGQLAYEQYF. The whole variable domain, remainder taken from reference TRBV28 and TRBJ2-7, is DVKVTQSSRYLVKRTGEKVFLECVQDMDHENMFWYRQDPGLGLRLIYFSYDVKMKEKGDIPEGYSVSREKKERFSLILESASTNQTSMYLCASSSPGQLAYEQYFGPGTRLTVT.

The chain is built from TRBV18 and TRBJ2-2, with unresolved D. CDR1 is KGHSH, CDR2 LQKENI, per germline. V was clipped by 3 bases and J by 5 bases, with 4 bases between them. The length of the CDR3 is 12 residues. This chain's CDR3 is CASSPMTGELFF. CDR3 in DNA: TGTGCCAGCTCACCTATGACCGGGGAGCTGTTTTTT.

The chain combines TRBV27 with TRBJ1-5, with D possibly TRBD1 on 6 matching bases. Trimming removed 5 bases at V and 7 bases at J, with 30 bases between. The CDR3 contains 19 residues. Germline V gene sequence: CDR1 MNHEY, CDR2 SMNVEV (reference sequence). CDR3 nucleotides: TGTGCCAGCAGTCCTAAAAGCAGGGGTACGGGGCTACGGGGACAGCCCCAGCATTTT. Encoded protein: CASSPKSRGTGLRGQPQHF.

The J gene is TRBJ2-5, the V gene TRBV4-2; 8 bases are shared with TRBD1. The last part of the DNA fits TRBJ2-7 better; the J call may be wrong. The CDR3 is made up of 16 amino acids. Germline CDR1 reads LGHNA; CDR2 reads YNFKEQ. Written as DNA, the CDR3 is TGTGCCAGCAGCCAAGATCCACGGACAGGGACCTACGAGCAGTACTTC. Amino acids: CASSQDPRTGTYEQYF.

This clone came up once. This chain connects TRBV4-2 to TRBJ2-1; 7 bases are a match to TRBD2. The CDR3 totals 13 residues. Germline CDR1 LGHNA, CDR2 YNFKEQ. The junction had 4 bases not matched to a gene; V was cut back by 1 base and J by 10 bases. The CDR3 nucleotides read TGTGCCAGCAGCCAAGTCGGGGACTACGAGCAGTTCTTC. This gives the protein CASSQVGDYEQFF.

The chain links TRBV9 to TRBJ2-1; D is perhaps TRBD2 (6 bases). The CDR3 covers 15 residues. The germline V gene has CDR1 SGDLS and CDR2 YYNGEE. Trimming took off 1 base at V and 5 bases at J, with 13 bases between the two ends. The CDR3 DNA follows: TGTGCCAGCAGCGTATCAAGCGGGTCTGACAATGAGCAGTTCTTC. This translates into CASSVSSGSDNEQFF.

CDR3 protein: CASSLFTGGSVTGELFF. The DNA for the CDR3 is TGTGCCAGCAGCCTCTTCACAGGGGGCTCTGTTACCGGGGAGCTGTTTTTT. The chain combines TRBV9 with TRBJ2-2; the match to TRBD1 covers 9 bases. The CDR3 is 17 amino acids. Germline values: CDR1 SGDLS, CDR2 YYNGEE. V lost 4 bases, J lost 5 bases, and 12 bases stayed unmatched.

The chain carries TRBV27 and TRBJ2-1, with 13 bases that match TRBD2. Germline V gene lookup returns CDR1 MNHEY and CDR2 SMNVEV (reference sequence). J gave up 8 bases and V 5 bases, and 9 bases lay outside the gene matches. The CDR3 totals 16 residues. The DNA for the CDR3 is TGTGCCAGCAGTGGGCGGACTAGCGGGAGTATCGATGAGCAGTTCTTC. It codes for CASSGRTSGSIDEQFF.

The chain uses TRBV13 and TRBJ1-2; 9 bases are a match to TRBD1. This CDR3 has 15 amino acids. V was pared by 6 bases and J by 1 base, with 6 bases of the junction left unmatched. Germline-derived CDR1 and CDR2 are PRHDT and FYEKMQ (reference sequence). The CDR3 is CASSTQGQGNYGYTF. Here the CDR3 DNA reads TGTGCCAGCAGTACCCAGGGACAGGGTAACTATGGCTACACCTTC.

Comments on this clone: Other DNA sequences in the same sample also yield this CDR3. This sequence joins TRBV28 and TRBJ2-3; D is unclear. CDR1 and CDR2 from the germline V gene are MDHEN and SYDVKM. Deletions cut 8 bases from V and 0 bases from J, with 6 bases between. The CDR3 runs 12 residues. The CDR3 region has the DNA TGTGCCAGCCGGTCTAGCACAGATACGCAGTATTTT. The encoded protein is CASRSSTDTQYF.

This CDR3 is CASSPPGTSGRTQYF. CDR3 DNA sequence: TGTGCCAGCAGCCCCCCCGGGACTAGCGGGAGAACCCAGTACTTC. The chain couples TRBV6-5 to TRBJ2-5; TRBD2 agrees at 14 bases. The ends lost 6 bases at V and 8 bases at J; junction bases unmatched: 8. Germline V gives CDR1 MNHEY, CDR2 SVGAGI. The CDR3 spans 15 residues.

The CDR3 protein is CASTPWELYYGYTF. In DNA form, the CDR3 reads TGTGCCAGCACCCCCTGGGAGTTATACTATGGCTACACCTTC. This rearrangement joins TRBV21-1 to TRBJ1-2. TRBV21-1 is a documented pseudogene. The CDR3 runs to 14 residues.

With regard to this clone: Different DNA sequences within this sample yield the same CDR3. The V call is TRBV28, the J call TRBJ2-7, with D possibly matching TRBD2 (6 bases). The CDR3 has 13 amino acids. The germline gives CDR1 MDHEN, CDR2 SYDVKM. V was shortened by 5 bases and J by 1 base, with 9 bases between the two germline ends. Written as DNA, the CDR3 is TGTGCCAGCAGTCTGGGGGGATCCTACGAGCAGTACTTC. Its protein product is CASSLGGSYEQYF.

This chain connects TRBV20-1 to TRBJ1-2; TRBD1 might be the D (6 bases). V was shortened by 6 bases and J by 7 bases, with 12 bases between the two germline ends. Germline-derived CDR1 and CDR2 are DFQATT and SNEGSKA (reference sequence). The CDR3 length is 11 residues. CDR3 protein: CSASRGSGYTF. The DNA of the CDR3 is TGCAGTGCCTCGAGGGGGTCTGGCTACACCTTC.

There are a few counts of this clone. This sequence joins TRBV5-1 and TRBJ2-1; D gene unclear. V lost 0 bases, J lost 3 bases, and 7 bases lay in between. This CDR3 contains 14 residues. Germline loops: CDR1 SGHRS, CDR2 YFSETQ. The CDR3 protein is CASSLGVSYNEQFF. The CDR3 nucleotides read TGCGCCAGCAGCTTGGGTGTCAGCTACAATGAGCAGTTCTTC. The full variable domain, its missing parts supplied by reference TRBV5-1 and TRBJ2-1, is KAGVTQTPRYLIKTRGQQVTLSCSPISGHRSVSWYQQTPGQGLQFLFEYFSETQRNKGNFPGRFSGRQFSNSRSEMNVSTLELGDSALYLCASSLGVSYNEQFFGPGTRLTVL.

V usage is TRBV2 and J usage is TRBJ1-4; TRBD1 agrees at 8 bases. The CDR3 runs to 14 residues. Germline CDR1 is SNHLY and CDR2 is FYNNEI. V lost 3 bases and J lost 7; bases outside the gene matches: 4. CDR3 residues: CASSDNRGVEKLFF. The CDR3 DNA reads as TGTGCCAGCAGTGATAACAGGGGGGTTGAAAAACTGTTTTTT.

V gene TRBV7-8 combines with J gene TRBJ1-5, with TRBD1 as a possible D gene (6 bases). The CDR3 contains 14 residues. V dropped 2 bases and J dropped 4 bases, with 9 bases sitting between them. Germline V CDR1 and CDR2: SGHVS, FQNEAQ. CDR3 sequence reads: CASSLSTGNQPQHF. CDR3 DNA sequence: TGTGCCAGCAGCTTATCTACAGGGAATCAGCCCCAGCATTTT.

The V and J genes are TRBV28 and TRBJ1-5; the D gene is possibly TRBD1 (5 bases). Germline CDR1 and CDR2: MDHEN and SYDVKM. The V and J ends lost 5 bases and 6 bases respectively, with 17 bases between them. The CDR3 runs 15 residues. CDR3 amino acids: CASSPRGGDRQPQHF. The CDR3 DNA reads TGTGCCAGCAGTCCTCGGGGGGGGGATCGTCAGCCCCAGCATTTT.